This T cell receptor (beta chain) was identified during a study of naive CD8 T cells in extremely preterm neonates. Comment on this clone: Its specificity is not known.

Trimming cost V 0 bases and J 6 bases; bases outside gene matches: 0. Per the germline V gene, CDR1 is SGDLS and CDR2 is YYNGEE. The CDR3 is 13 amino acids. Here immunoSEQ multiplex PCR was the method, and the copy in TCRdb shows in-frame clones only, minus some. The data contain about 5,000 clones, about 95% of them seen just once; the ten biggest clones take up 0.55% to 0.75%. Extremely preterm deliveries at roughly 23-27 weeks of gestation provided the preterm samples. Pregnancies with fetal demise were excluded. Sorted naive CD8+ T cell numbers ranged ~17,000 to ~110,000. Overall study findings and caveats: Compared with all age groups, preterm neonates showed less repertoire richness. Relative to older groups, preterm infants had shorter, less trimmed CDR3s with fewer N additions.

Sequencing input: naive CD8+ T cells from cord blood. The source of this sequence is a boy who was born preterm. The chain carries TRBV9 and TRBJ2-4; 7 positions agree with TRBD1. The CDR3 sequence is CASSVDRGNIQYF. The CDR3 nucleotides read TGTGCCAGCAGCGTAGACAGGGGAAACATTCAGTACTTC.